Listed below are T cell receptor beta chains from one sample, sequenced in a study of cytomegalovirus exposure and HLA in healthy donors. TCRdb's copy holds only in-frame clones and misses some; the assay was immunoSEQ multiplex PCR. The sample includes roughly 160,000 clones, roughly 83% of them seen just once. Input material: PBMCs. These receptor sequences come from a boy aged 2 to 9 in good health and CMV-seronegative. CDR3s include the opening cysteine and the closing phenylalanine or tryptophan. D genes are given only for firm matches. Rows give clone size only sometimes, using once, few, many, or a class for an expanded clone.

CDR3 DNA: TGTGCCAGCAGTAGCTTGGGGACTAGCGGGCGGATCGGGGAGCTGTTTTTT
CDR3 protein: CASSSLGTSGRIGELFF
clone size: -
CDR3 length: 17
V gene: TRBV27
J gene: TRBJ2-2
D gene: TRBD2

CDR3 DNA: TGTGCCAGCAGTCCGATGAGCGGTACCCTGAATGAGCAGTTCTTC
CDR3 protein: CASSPMSGTLNEQFF
clone size: -
CDR3 length: 15
V gene: TRBV27
J gene: TRBJ2-1
D gene: -

CDR3 DNA: TGTGCCAGCTCACGACTTCCCCAAGAGACCCAGTACTTC
CDR3 protein: CASSRLPQETQYF
clone size: -
CDR3 length: 13
V gene: TRBV18
J gene: TRBJ2-5
D gene: -

CDR3 DNA: TGTGCCAGCAGCTCGGGACAGGTTTACGAGCAGTACTTC
CDR3 protein: CASSSGQVYEQYF
clone size: -
CDR3 length: 13
V gene: TRBV11-2
J gene: TRBJ2-7
D gene: TRBD1

CDR3 DNA: TGTGCCAGCAGCCTAGACGGGAGAGACACCGGGGAGCTGTTTTTT
CDR3 protein: CASSLDGRDTGELFF
clone size: -
CDR3 length: 15
V gene: TRBV11-2
J gene: TRBJ2-2
D gene: -

CDR3 DNA: TGTGCCAGCAGCTTAGCGGGGGGACAGGGGGGAGAGCAGTACTTC
CDR3 protein: CASSLAGGQGGEQYF
clone size: -
CDR3 length: 15
V gene: TRBV7-9
J gene: TRBJ2-7
D gene: TRBD1

CDR3 DNA: TGCAGCGTAGGATACAGAGACAATCAGCCCCAGCATTTT
CDR3 protein: CSVGYRDNQPQHF
clone size: -
CDR3 length: 13
V gene: TRBV29-1
J gene: TRBJ1-5
D gene: -

CDR3 DNA: TGTGCCAGCAGTCGACAGGGTTCGGGCAATCAGCCCCAGCATTTT
CDR3 protein: CASSRQGSGNQPQHF
clone size: few
CDR3 length: 15
V gene: TRBV6-5
J gene: TRBJ1-5
D gene: TRBD1

CDR3 DNA: TGTGCCAGCAGCTTAGGACAGGGGGCTGGGCAGCCCCAGCATTTT
CDR3 protein: CASSLGQGAGQPQHF
clone size: -
CDR3 length: 15
V gene: TRBV11-2
J gene: TRBJ1-5
D gene: TRBD1

CDR3 DNA: TGTGCTAGTGGAAGAGGGACTAGCGGACTATACAATGAGCAGTTCTTC
CDR3 protein: CASGRGTSGLYNEQFF
clone size: -
CDR3 length: 16
V gene: TRBV12-5
J gene: TRBJ2-1
D gene: TRBD2

CDR3 DNA: TGTGCCAGCAGCTCGGACGGACAGGGTCTTTATAGCAATCAGCCCCAGCATTTT
CDR3 protein: CASSSDGQGLYSNQPQHF
clone size: -
CDR3 length: 18
V gene: TRBV7-8
J gene: TRBJ1-5
D gene: TRBD1

CDR3 DNA: TGTGCCAGTAGTATCGGTTATGAGACAGGAGAAGAGACCCAGTACTTC
CDR3 protein: CASSIGYETGEETQYF
clone size: -
CDR3 length: 16
V gene: TRBV19
J gene: TRBJ2-5
D gene: -

CDR3 DNA: TGCGCCAGCAGTGCCGGGACAGGGGAAGAGACCCAGTACTTC
CDR3 protein: CASSAGTGEETQYF
clone size: -
CDR3 length: 14
V gene: TRBV10-1
J gene: TRBJ2-5
D gene: TRBD1

CDR3 DNA: TGTGCCAGCAGCCCCACTAGCGGCGTAGCCAAAAACATTCAGTACTTC
CDR3 protein: CASSPTSGVAKNIQYF
clone size: -
CDR3 length: 16
V gene: TRBV14
J gene: TRBJ2-4
D gene: TRBD2

CDR3 DNA: TGTGCCAGCAGTCGACAGGGGGGAGGAAAACTGTTTTTT
CDR3 protein: CASSRQGGGKLFF
clone size: few
CDR3 length: 13
V gene: TRBV6-5
J gene: TRBJ1-4
D gene: TRBD1

CDR3 DNA: TGTGCCAGTATTGGGACAGAGTTCTATGGCTACACCTTC
CDR3 protein: CASIGTEFYGYTF
clone size: few
CDR3 length: 13
V gene: TRBV19
J gene: TRBJ1-2
D gene: TRBD1

CDR3 DNA: TGTGCCAGCAGTTTATTCCAGGGGTTAGATCAGCCCCAGCATTTT
CDR3 protein: CASSLFQGLDQPQHF
clone size: -
CDR3 length: 15
V gene: TRBV27
J gene: TRBJ1-5
D gene: -

CDR3 DNA: TGTGCCAGCAGCCCACAGACTAGCCCGTCGGTAGCGACCCAGTACTTC
CDR3 protein: CASSPQTSPSVATQYF
clone size: -
CDR3 length: 16
V gene: TRBV7-9
J gene: TRBJ2-5
D gene: TRBD2

CDR3 DNA: TGTGCCAGCAGCTTAGCGTTGACTAGCGGGAGGGTCGAGTTCTTC
CDR3 protein: CASSLALTSGRVEFF
clone size: -
CDR3 length: 15
V gene: TRBV7-8
J gene: TRBJ2-1
D gene: TRBD2

CDR3 DNA: TGTGCCAGCAGTTACTCCCCAGCGGGGGCCTACGAGCAGTACTTC
CDR3 protein: CASSYSPAGAYEQYF
clone size: -
CDR3 length: 15
V gene: TRBV6-6
J gene: TRBJ2-7
D gene: TRBD2

CDR3 DNA: TGTGCCTTAGGGTGGGCGGGGCCGTACGGGGGGTACTTC
CDR3 protein: CALGWAGPYGGYF
clone size: -
CDR3 length: 13
V gene: TRBV10-3
J gene: TRBJ2-7
D gene: -

CDR3 DNA: TGCGCCAGCAGCTTGGCCGGCATCCGGGGCACCGGGGAGCTGTTTTTT
CDR3 protein: CASSLAGIRGTGELFF
clone size: -
CDR3 length: 16
V gene: TRBV5-1
J gene: TRBJ2-2
D gene: -

CDR3 DNA: TGTGCCATCAGTGCCCTAGCGGGAGGCGCCCTCGATCACGTCTACGAGCAGTACTTC
CDR3 protein: CAISALAGGALDHVYEQYF
clone size: -
CDR3 length: 19
V gene: TRBV10-3
J gene: TRBJ2-7
D gene: TRBD2

CDR3 DNA: TGTGCCAGCAGCCAAGATCAGGCAGGCTGGATCCACGAGCAGTACTTC
CDR3 protein: CASSQDQAGWIHEQYF
clone size: -
CDR3 length: 16
V gene: TRBV14
J gene: TRBJ2-7
D gene: -

CDR3 DNA: TGTGCCAGCAGTTTTCGCGACAGAGTACATGGCTACACCTTC
CDR3 protein: CASSFRDRVHGYTF
clone size: -
CDR3 length: 14
V gene: TRBV28
J gene: TRBJ1-2
D gene: -

CDR3 DNA: TGCGCCAGCAGCCAGGACAGCGCTGTTCTCTATGGCTACACCTTC
CDR3 protein: CASSQDSAVLYGYTF
clone size: -
CDR3 length: 15
V gene: TRBV4-1
J gene: TRBJ1-2
D gene: -

CDR3 DNA: TGTGCCAGCAGCCAACGACGAGGATCCTACGAGCAGTACTTC
CDR3 protein: CASSQRRGSYEQYF
clone size: once
CDR3 length: 14
V gene: TRBV6-5
J gene: TRBJ2-7
D gene: -

CDR3 DNA: TGTGCCAGCAGTGAATATCGCCAGGGTCGCACAGATACGCAGTATTTT
CDR3 protein: CASSEYRQGRTDTQYF
clone size: once
CDR3 length: 16
V gene: TRBV25-1
J gene: TRBJ2-3
D gene: -

CDR3 DNA: TGCGCCAGCAGCCAAGAAAGGGGCTCGGGCGGAAACACCATATATTTT
CDR3 protein: CASSQERGSGGNTIYF
clone size: once
CDR3 length: 16
V gene: TRBV4-1
J gene: TRBJ1-3
D gene: -

CDR3 DNA: TGTGCCAGCAGCCAAGAGGCCGGGACTAACTATGGCTACACCTTC
CDR3 protein: CASSQEAGTNYGYTF
clone size: -
CDR3 length: 15
V gene: TRBV14
J gene: TRBJ1-2
D gene: -

CDR3 DNA: TGCGCCAGCAGCTTGGGACAGGGCACCGGGGAGCTGTTTTTT
CDR3 protein: CASSLGQGTGELFF
clone size: once
CDR3 length: 14
V gene: TRBV5-1
J gene: TRBJ2-2
D gene: TRBD1

CDR3 DNA: TGCGCCAGCAGCTTGCGGGGGTTCCCGGATGAGCAGTTCTTC
CDR3 protein: CASSLRGFPDEQFF
clone size: -
CDR3 length: 14
V gene: TRBV5-1
J gene: TRBJ2-1
D gene: -

CDR3 DNA: TGTGCCAGCAGTTATGGAGGGACAGACTCCTACGAGCAGTACTTC
CDR3 protein: CASSYGGTDSYEQYF
clone size: -
CDR3 length: 15
V gene: TRBV6-6
J gene: TRBJ2-7
D gene: -

CDR3 DNA: TGTGCCAGCAGCCGGGACACACTTCTCGGCTACACCTTC
CDR3 protein: CASSRDTLLGYTF
clone size: -
CDR3 length: 13
V gene: TRBV2
J gene: TRBJ1-2
D gene: -

CDR3 DNA: TGTGCCAGCTCACCACCCCGGGGGGCAGGTGGGTCTAGCGAGCAGTACTTC
CDR3 protein: CASSPPRGAGGSSEQYF
clone size: -
CDR3 length: 17
V gene: TRBV18
J gene: TRBJ2-7
D gene: -

CDR3 DNA: TGTGCCAGCAGACCACCGGGACTAGCGGAATCCTACGAGCAGTACTTC
CDR3 protein: CASRPPGLAESYEQYF
clone size: -
CDR3 length: 16
V gene: TRBV28
J gene: TRBJ2-7
D gene: TRBD2

CDR3 DNA: TGTGCCAGCTCACCGACAACAGGGGGATCTGGGGCCAACGTCCTGACTTTC
CDR3 protein: CASSPTTGGSGANVLTF
clone size: -
CDR3 length: 17
V gene: TRBV18
J gene: TRBJ2-6
D gene: TRBD1

CDR3 DNA: TGCGCCAGCAGCTTGGGGTCCGGGGAGCGCTCTGGAAACACCATATATTTT
CDR3 protein: CASSLGSGERSGNTIYF
clone size: -
CDR3 length: 17
V gene: TRBV5-1
J gene: TRBJ1-3
D gene: -

CDR3 DNA: TGTGCCATCAGCCTAGCGGGAGAGTTCTACGAGCAGTACTTC
CDR3 protein: CAISLAGEFYEQYF
clone size: few
CDR3 length: 14
V gene: TRBV10-3
J gene: TRBJ2-7
D gene: TRBD2